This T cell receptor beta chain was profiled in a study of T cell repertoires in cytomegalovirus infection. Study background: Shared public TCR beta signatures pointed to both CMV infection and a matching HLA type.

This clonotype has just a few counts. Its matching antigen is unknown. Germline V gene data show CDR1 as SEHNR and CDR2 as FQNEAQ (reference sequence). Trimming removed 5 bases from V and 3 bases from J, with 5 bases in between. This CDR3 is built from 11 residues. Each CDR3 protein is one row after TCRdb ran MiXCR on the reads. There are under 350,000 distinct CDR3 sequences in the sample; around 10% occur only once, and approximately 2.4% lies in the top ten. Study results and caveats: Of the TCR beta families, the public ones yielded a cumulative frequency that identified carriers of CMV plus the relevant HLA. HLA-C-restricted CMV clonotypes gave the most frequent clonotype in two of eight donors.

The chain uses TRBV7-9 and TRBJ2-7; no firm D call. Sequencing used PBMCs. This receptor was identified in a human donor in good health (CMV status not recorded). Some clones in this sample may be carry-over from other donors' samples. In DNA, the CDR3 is TGTGCCAGCAGCCAAGACTACGAGCAGTACGTC. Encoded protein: CASSQDYEQYV.